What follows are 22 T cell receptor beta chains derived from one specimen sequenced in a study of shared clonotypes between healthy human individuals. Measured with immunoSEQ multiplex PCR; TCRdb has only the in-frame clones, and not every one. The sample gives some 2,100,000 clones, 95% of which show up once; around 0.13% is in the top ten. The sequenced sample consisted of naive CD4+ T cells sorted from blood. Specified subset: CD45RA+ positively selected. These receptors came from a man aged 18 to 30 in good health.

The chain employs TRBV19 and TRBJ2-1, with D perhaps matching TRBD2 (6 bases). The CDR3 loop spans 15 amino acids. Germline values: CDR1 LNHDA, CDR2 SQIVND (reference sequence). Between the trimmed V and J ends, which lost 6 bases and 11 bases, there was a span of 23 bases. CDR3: CASSQDSVGGRQQFF. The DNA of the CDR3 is TGTGCCAGTAGCCAAGACAGTGTGGGGGGACGGCAGCAGTTCTTC. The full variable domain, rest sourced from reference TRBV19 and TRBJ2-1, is DGGITQSPKYLFRKEGQNVTLSCEQNLNHDAMYWYRQDPGQGLRLIYYSQIVNDFQKGDIAEGYSVSREKKESFPLTVTSAQKNPTAFYLCASSQDSVGGRQQFFGPGTRLTVL.

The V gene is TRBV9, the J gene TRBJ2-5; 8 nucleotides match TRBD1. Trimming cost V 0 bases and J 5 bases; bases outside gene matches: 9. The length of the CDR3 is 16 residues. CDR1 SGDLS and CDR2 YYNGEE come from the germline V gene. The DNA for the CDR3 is TGTGCCAGCAGCGTAGGGGCCGGACAGGGCGGGGAGACCCAGTACTTC. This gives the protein CASSVGAGQGGETQYF.

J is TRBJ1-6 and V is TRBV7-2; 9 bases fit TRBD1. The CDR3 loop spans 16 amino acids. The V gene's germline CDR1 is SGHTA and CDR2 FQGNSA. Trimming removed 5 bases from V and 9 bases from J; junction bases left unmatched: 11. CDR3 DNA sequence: TGTGCCAGCAGCGTCGGCGGGACAGGGCGCCGTTCACCCCTCCACTTT. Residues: CASSVGGTGRRSPLHF.

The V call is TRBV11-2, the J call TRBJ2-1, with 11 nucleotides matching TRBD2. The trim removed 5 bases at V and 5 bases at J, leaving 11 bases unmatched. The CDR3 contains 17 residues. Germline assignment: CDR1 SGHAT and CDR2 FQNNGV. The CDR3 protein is CASSLSGRARFNNEQFF. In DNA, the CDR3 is TGTGCCAGCAGCCTTAGCGGGAGGGCCAGATTTAACAATGAGCAGTTCTTC.

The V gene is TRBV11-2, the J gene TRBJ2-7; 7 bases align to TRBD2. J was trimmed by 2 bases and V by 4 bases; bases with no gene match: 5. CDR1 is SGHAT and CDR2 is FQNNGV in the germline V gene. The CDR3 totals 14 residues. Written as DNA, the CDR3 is TGTGCCAGCAGCTCCGGGACTATCACCTACGAGCAGTACTTC. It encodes CASSSGTITYEQYF.

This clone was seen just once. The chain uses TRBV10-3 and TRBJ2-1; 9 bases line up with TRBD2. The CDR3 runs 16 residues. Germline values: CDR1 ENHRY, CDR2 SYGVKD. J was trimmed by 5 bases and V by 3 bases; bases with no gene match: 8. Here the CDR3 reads CAISERREGLNNEQFF. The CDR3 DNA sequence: TGTGCCATCAGTGAACGGCGGGAGGGATTAAACAATGAGCAGTTCTTC.

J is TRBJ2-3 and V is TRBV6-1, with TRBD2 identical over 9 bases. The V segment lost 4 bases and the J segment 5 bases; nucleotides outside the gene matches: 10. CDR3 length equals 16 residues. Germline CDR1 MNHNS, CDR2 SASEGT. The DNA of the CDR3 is TGTGCCAGCAGTGGAAGAAGCGGGGGGCTTAGAGATACGCAGTATTTT. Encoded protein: CASSGRSGGLRDTQYF.

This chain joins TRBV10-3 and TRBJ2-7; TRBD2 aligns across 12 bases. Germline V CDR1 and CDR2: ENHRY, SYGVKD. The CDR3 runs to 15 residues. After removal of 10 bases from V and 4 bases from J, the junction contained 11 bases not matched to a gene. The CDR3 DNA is TGTGCCAGCCGTGACCGGACTAGCGGGGAATACGAGCAGTACTTC. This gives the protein CASRDRTSGEYEQYF.

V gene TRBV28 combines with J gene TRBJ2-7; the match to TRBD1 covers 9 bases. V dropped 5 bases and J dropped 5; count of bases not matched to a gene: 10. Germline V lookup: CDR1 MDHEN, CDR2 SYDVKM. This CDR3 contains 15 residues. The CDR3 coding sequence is TGTGCCAGCAGTCGTAGCACAGGGGGCGAGGACGAGCAGTACTTC. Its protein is CASSRSTGGEDEQYF.

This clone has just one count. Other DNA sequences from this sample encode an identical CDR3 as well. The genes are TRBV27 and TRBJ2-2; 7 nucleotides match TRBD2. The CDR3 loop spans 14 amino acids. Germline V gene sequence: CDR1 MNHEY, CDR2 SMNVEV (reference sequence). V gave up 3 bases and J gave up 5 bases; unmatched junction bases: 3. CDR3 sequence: CASSLGRGTGELFF. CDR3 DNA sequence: TGTGCCAGCAGTTTGGGGAGGGGAACCGGGGAGCTGTTTTTT.

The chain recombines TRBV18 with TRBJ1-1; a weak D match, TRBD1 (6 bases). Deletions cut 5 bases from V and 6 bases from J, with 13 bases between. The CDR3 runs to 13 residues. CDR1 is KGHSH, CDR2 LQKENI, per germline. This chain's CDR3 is CASSWFGTPEAFF. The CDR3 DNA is TGTGCCAGCTCATGGTTCGGGACACCTGAAGCTTTCTTT.

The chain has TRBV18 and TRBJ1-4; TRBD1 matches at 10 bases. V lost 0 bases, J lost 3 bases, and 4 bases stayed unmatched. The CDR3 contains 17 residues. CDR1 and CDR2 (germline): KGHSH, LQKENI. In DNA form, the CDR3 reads TGTGCCAGCTCACCACCACTGGGGACAGGGGCTAATGAAAAACTGTTTTTT. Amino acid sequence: CASSPPLGTGANEKLFF. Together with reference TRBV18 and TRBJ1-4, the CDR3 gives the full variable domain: NAGVMQNPRHLVRRRGQEARLRCSPMKGHSHVYWYRQLPEEGLKFMVYLQKENIIDESGMPKERFSAEFPKEGPSILRIQQVVRGDSAAYFCASSPPLGTGANEKLFFGSGTQLSVL.

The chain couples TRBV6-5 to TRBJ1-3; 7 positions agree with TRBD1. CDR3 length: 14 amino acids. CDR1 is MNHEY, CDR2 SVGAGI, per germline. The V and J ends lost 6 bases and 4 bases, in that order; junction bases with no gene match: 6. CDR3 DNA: TGTGCCAGCAGCCCCGGGACAGAAGGAAACACCATATATTTT. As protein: CASSPGTEGNTIYF.

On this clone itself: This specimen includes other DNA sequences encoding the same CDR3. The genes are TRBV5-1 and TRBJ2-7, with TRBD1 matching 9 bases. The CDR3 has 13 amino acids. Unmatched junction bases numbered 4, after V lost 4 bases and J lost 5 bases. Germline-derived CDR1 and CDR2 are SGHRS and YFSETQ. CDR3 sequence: CASSLRTGDEQYF. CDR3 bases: TGCGCCAGCAGCCTTCGGACAGGGGACGAGCAGTACTTC. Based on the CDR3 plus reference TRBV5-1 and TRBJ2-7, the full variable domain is KAGVTQTPRYLIKTRGQQVTLSCSPISGHRSVSWYQQTPGQGLQFLFEYFSETQRNKGNFPGRFSGRQFSNSRSEMNVSTLELGDSALYLCASSLRTGDEQYFGPGTRLTVT.

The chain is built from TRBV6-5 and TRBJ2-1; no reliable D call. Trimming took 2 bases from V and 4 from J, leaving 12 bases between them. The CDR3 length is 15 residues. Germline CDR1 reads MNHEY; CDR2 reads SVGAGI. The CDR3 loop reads CASSYPLGWYNEQFF. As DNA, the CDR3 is TGTGCCAGCAGTTACCCGCTGGGGTGGTACAATGAGCAGTTCTTC.

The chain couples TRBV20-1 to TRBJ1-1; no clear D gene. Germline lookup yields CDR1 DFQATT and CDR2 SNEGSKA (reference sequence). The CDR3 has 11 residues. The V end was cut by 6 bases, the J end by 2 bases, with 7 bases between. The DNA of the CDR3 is TGCAGTGCCGTAGCAAACACTGAAGCTTTCTTT. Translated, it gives CSAVANTEAFF.

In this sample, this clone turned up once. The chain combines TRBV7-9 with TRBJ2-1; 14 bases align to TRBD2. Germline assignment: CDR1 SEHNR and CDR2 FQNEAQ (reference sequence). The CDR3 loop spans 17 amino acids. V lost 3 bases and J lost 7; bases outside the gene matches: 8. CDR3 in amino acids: CASSFGLAGGHGNEQFF. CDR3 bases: TGTGCCAGCAGCTTCGGACTAGCGGGGGGCCACGGGAATGAGCAGTTCTTC.

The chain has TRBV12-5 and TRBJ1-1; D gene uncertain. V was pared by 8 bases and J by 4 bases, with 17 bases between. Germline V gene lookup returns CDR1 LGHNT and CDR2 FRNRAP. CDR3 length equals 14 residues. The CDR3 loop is CASRTTAGSTEAFF. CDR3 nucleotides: TGTGCTAGTCGGACTACCGCGGGGAGCACTGAAGCTTTCTTT.

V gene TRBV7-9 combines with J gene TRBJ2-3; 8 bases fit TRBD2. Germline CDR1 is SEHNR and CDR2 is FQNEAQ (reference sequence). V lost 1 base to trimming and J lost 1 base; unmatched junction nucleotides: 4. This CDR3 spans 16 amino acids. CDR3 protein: CASSLVISGGTDTQYF. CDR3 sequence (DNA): TGTGCCAGCAGCTTAGTAATTAGCGGGGGCACAGATACGCAGTATTTT.

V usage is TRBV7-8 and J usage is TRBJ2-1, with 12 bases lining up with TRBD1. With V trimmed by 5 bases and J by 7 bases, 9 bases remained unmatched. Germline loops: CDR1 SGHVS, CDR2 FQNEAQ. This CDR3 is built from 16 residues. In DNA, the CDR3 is TGTGCCAGCAGCAATCCCGGGGACAGGGGGCGGAATGAGCAGTTCTTC. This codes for CASSNPGDRGRNEQFF.

In DNA form, the CDR3 reads TGCAGCGTTGAACACAGGGGGCTCGGCTACACCTTC. The encoded protein is CSVEHRGLGYTF. The chain employs TRBV29-1 and TRBJ1-2; the match to TRBD1 covers 9 bases. The V gene's germline CDR1 is SQVTM and CDR2 ANQGSEA. This CDR3 spans 12 amino acids. J was trimmed by 8 bases and V by 2 bases; bases with no gene match: 3.

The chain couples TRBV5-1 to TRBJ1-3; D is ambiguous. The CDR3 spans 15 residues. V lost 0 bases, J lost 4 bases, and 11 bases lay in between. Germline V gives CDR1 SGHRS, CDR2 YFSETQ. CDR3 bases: TGCGCCAGCAGCTTGGGTTCCGTGCAAGGAAACACCATATATTTT. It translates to CASSLGSVQGNTIYF.